This TCR beta chain is from a study of spatial heterogeneity in lung cancer. On the study more broadly: From matched bulk RNA-seq came a T cell module score, which showed a strong correlation with TCR transcript counts in tumor regions.

TCRdb analysed the 5' RACE reads with MiXCR anew, one entry per CDR3 protein. Of more than 10,000 distinct CDR3 sequences in the sample, about 14% are singletons; the top ten hold around 16%. Time point here: sample taken at primary tumor resection. Patients with untreated early-stage non-small cell lung cancer, numbering 72, were the donors. Whole RNA from tumor, nontumor lung or frozen PBMC was sequenced unsorted. Study results and limitations: It was found that expanded intratumoral alpha and beta TCR counts tracked tumor mutation counts.

With respect to this clonotype: The target antigen is unknown.

Germline trimming cut 6 bases from V and 4 bases from J; bases unmatched to any gene: 8. Germline CDR1 is MDHEN and CDR2 is SYDVKM. The CDR3 is 15 residues long. The chain couples TRBV28 to TRBJ1-5, with 8 bases matching TRBD1. Specimen: lung tumor tissue, collected at surgery. The sequence derives from a male donor with early-stage non-small cell lung cancer. CDR3 amino acids: CASSIGTGENQPQHF. As DNA, the CDR3 is TGTGCCAGCAGCATCGGGACAGGAGAGAATCAGCCCCAGCATTTT.